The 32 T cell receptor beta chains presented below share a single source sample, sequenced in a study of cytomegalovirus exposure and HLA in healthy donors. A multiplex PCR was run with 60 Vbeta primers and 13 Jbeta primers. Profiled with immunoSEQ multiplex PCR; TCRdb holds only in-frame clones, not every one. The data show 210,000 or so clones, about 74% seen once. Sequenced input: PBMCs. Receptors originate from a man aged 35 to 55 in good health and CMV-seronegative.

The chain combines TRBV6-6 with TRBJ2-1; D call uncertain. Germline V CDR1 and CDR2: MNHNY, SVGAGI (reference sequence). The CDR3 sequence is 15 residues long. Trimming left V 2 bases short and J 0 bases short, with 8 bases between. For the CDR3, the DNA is TGTGCCAGCAGTTACGAGGCCGCCTCCTACAATGAGCAGTTCTTC. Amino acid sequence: CASSYEAASYNEQFF.

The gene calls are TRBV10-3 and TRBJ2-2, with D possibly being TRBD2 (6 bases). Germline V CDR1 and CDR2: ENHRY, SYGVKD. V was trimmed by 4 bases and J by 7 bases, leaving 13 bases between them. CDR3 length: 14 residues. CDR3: CAISARLEFGELFF. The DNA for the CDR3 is TGTGCCATCAGTGCGCGACTAGAGTTCGGGGAGCTGTTTTTT.

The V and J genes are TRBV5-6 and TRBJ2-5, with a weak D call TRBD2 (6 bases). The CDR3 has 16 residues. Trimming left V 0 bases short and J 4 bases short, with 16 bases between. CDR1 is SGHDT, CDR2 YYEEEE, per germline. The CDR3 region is CASSLAVGDSPETQYF. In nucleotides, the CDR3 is TGTGCCAGCAGCTTGGCCGTCGGGGACTCCCCAGAGACCCAGTACTTC. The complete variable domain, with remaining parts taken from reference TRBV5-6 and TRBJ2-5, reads DAGVTQSPTHLIKTRGQQVTLRCSPKSGHDTVSWYQQALGQGPQFIFQYYEEEERQRGNFPDRFSGHQFPNYSSELNVNALLLGDSALYLCASSLAVGDSPETQYFGPGTRLLVL.

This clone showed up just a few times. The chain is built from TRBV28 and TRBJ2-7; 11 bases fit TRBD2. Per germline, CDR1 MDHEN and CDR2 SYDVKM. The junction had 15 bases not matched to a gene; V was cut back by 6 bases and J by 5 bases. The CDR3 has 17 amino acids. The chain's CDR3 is CASSLGGGSGRGHEQYF. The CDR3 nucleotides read TGTGCCAGCAGCCTCGGGGGGGGTAGCGGGAGGGGCCACGAGCAGTACTTC.

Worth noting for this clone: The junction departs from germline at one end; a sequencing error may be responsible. CDR3 sequence reads: CVSSYGRANQPQHF. The CDR3 DNA reads as TGTGTCAGCAGTTATGGCAGGGCAAATCAGCCCCAGCATTTT. This chain joins TRBV6-5 and TRBJ1-5; D possibly corresponds to TRBD1 (5 bases). Germline V CDR1 and CDR2: MNHEY, SVGAGI. The CDR3 has 14 residues.

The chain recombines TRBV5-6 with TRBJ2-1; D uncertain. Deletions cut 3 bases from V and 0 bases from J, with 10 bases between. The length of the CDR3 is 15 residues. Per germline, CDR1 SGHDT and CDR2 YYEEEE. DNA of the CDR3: TGTGCCAGCAGCTCCGACTCCAGCTCCTACAATGAGCAGTTCTTC. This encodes CASSSDSSSYNEQFF.

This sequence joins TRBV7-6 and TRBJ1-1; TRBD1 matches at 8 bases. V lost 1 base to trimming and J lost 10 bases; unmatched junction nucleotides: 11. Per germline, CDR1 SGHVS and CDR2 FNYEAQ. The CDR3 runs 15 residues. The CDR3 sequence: CASSLEKYQGALAFF. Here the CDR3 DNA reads TGTGCCAGCAGCTTAGAGAAGTACCAGGGGGCTCTAGCTTTCTTT.

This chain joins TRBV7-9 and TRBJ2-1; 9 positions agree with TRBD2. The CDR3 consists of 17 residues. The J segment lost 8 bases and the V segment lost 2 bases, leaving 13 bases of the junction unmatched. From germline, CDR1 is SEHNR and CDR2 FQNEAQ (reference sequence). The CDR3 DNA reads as TGTGCCAGCAGCTTAACTGCTCTAGGCCTAGCGGGACATGAGCAGTTCTTC. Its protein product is CASSLTALGLAGHEQFF.

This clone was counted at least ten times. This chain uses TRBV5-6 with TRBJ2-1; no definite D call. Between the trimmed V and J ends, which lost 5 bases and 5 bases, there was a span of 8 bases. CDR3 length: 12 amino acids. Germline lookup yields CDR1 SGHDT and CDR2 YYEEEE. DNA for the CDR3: TGTGCCAGCAGTTACGACAACAATGAGCAGTTCTTC. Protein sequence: CASSYDNNEQFF.

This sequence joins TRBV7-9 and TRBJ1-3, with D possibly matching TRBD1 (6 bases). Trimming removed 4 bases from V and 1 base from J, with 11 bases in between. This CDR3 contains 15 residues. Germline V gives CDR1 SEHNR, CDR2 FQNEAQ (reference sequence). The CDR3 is CASSSLGTSGNTIYF. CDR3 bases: TGTGCCAGCAGCTCACTCGGGACATCTGGAAACACCATATATTTT.

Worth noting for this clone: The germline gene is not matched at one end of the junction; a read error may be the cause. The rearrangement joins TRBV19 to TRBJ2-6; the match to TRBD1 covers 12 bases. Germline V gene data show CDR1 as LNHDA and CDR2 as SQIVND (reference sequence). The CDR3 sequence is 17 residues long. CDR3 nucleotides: TGTGCCAGTAGTGGGGGACAGGGGGCGAGGGGGGCCAACGTCCTGATTTTC. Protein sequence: CASSGGQGARGANVLIF.

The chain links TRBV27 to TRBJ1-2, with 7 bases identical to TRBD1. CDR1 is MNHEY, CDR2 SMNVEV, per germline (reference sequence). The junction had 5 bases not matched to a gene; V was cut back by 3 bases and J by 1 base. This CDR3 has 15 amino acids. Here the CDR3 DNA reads TGTGCCAGCAGTTTCGTCAGGGGGAGTAACTATGGCTACACCTTC. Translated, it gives CASSFVRGSNYGYTF.

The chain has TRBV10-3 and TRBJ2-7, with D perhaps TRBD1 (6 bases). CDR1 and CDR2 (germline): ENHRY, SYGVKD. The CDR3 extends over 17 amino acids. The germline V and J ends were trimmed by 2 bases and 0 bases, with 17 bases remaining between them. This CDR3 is CAISENLRQASSYEQYF. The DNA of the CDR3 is TGTGCCATCAGTGAGAACCTTCGACAGGCGAGCTCCTACGAGCAGTACTTC.

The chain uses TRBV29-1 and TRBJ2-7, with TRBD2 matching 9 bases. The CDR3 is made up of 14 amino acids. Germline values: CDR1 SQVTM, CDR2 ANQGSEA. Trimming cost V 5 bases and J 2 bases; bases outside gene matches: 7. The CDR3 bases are TGCAGCGTTAACGAGGCGGGAGGGCCCTACGAGCAGTACTTC. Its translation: CSVNEAGGPYEQYF.

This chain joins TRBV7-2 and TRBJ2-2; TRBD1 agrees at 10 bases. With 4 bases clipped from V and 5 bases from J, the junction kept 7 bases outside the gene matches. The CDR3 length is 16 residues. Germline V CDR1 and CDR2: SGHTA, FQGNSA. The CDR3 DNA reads TGTGCCAGCAGCTACGGGACAGGGGCCTTGACCGGGGAGCTGTTTTTT. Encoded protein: CASSYGTGALTGELFF.

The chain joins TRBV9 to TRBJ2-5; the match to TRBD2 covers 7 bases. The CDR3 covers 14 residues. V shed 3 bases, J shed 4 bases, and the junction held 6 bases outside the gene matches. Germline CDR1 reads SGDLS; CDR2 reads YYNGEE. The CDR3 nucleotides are TGTGCCAGCAGCGCGTCAGGGAGGGGAGAGACCCAGTACTTC. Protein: CASSASGRGETQYF.

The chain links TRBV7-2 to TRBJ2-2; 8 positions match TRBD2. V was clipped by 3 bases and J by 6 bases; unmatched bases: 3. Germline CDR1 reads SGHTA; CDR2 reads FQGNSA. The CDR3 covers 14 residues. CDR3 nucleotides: TGTGCCAGCAGCTTGGGACTAGGGTCCGGGGAGCTGTTTTTT. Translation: CASSLGLGSGELFF.

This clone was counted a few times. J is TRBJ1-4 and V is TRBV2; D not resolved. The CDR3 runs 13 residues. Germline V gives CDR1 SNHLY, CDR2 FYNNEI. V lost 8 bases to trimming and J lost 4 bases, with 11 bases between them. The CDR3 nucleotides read TGTGCCAGCCACAGACGGAATAATGAAAAACTGTTTTTT. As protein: CASHRRNNEKLFF.

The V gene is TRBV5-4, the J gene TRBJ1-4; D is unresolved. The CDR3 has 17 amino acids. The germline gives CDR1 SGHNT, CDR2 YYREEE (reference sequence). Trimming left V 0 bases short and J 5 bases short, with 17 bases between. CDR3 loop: CASSLAYSTYQNEKLFF. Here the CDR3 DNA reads TGTGCCAGCAGCTTGGCCTACTCAACCTATCAAAATGAAAAACTGTTTTTT.

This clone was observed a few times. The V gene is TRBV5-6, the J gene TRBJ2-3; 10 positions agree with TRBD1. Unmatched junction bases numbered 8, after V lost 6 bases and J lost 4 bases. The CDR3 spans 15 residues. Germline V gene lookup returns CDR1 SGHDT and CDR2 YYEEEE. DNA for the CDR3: TGTGCCAGCATCGGGGCCGGGACAGGGGCAGATACGCAGTATTTT. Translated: CASIGAGTGADTQYF.

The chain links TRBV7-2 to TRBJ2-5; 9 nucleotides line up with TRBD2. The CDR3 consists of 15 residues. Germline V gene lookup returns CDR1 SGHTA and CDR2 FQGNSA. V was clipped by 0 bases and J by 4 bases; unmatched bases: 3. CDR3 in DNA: TGTGCCAGCAGCTTAGCATCTAGCGGGGCAGAGACCCAGTACTTC. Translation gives CASSLASSGAETQYF.

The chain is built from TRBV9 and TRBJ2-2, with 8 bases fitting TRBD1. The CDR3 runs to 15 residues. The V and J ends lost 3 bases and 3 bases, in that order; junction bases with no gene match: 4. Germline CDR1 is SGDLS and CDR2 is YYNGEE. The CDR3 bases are TGTGCCAGCAGCGCATCAGGGGGCGACACCGGGGAGCTGTTTTTT. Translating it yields CASSASGGDTGELFF.

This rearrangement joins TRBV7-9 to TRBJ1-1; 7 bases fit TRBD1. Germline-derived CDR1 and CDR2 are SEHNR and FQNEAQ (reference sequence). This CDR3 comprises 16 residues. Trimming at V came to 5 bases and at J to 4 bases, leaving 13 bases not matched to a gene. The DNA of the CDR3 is TGTGCCAGCAGCCGAACAGGGGCCTCTCGGTCCACTGAAGCTTTCTTT. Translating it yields CASSRTGASRSTEAFF.

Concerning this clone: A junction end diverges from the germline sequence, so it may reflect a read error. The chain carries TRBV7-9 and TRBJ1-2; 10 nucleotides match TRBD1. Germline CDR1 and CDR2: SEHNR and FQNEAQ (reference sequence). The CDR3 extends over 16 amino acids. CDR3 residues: CSSSLGFGDRGHGYTF. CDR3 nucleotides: TGTTCCAGCAGCTTAGGGTTCGGGGACAGGGGCCATGGCTACACCTTC.

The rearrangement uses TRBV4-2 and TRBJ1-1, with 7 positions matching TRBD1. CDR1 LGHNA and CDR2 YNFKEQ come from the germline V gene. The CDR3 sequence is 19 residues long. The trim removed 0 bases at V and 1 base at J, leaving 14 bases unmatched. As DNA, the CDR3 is TGTGCCAGCAGCCAAGAGAGTCTTTTGTACAGGGGTTCGAACACTGAAGCTTTCTTT. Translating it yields CASSQESLLYRGSNTEAFF.

In DNA, the CDR3 is TGTGCCAGTAGTAACCGGGACAGCGTTGACGGGGAGCTGTTTTTT. Its protein product is CASSNRDSVDGELFF. The chain is built from TRBV19 and TRBJ2-2; 7 nucleotides align to TRBD1. The length of the CDR3 is 15 residues. Germline V gene lookup returns CDR1 LNHDA and CDR2 SQIVND (reference sequence). V was pared by 4 bases and J by 7 bases, with 9 bases of the junction left unmatched.

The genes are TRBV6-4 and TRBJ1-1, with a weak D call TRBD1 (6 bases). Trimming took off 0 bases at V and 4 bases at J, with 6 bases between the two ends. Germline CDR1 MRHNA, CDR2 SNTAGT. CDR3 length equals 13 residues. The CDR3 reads CASSDSGGTEAFF. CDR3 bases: TGTGCCAGCAGTGACTCAGGGGGCACTGAAGCTTTCTTT.

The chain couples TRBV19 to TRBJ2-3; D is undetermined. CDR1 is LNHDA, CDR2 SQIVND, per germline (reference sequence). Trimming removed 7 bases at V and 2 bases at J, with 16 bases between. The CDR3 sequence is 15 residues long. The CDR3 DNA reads TGTGCCAGTAAACGTGCCCCGGCGGACACAGATACGCAGTATTTT. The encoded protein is CASKRAPADTDTQYF.

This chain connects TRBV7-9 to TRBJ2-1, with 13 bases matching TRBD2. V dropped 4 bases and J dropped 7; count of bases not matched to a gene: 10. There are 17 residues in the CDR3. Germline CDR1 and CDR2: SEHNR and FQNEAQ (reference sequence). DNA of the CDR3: TGTGCCAGCAGCTACCCCCCGGGACTAGCGGGATCGAATGAGCAGTTCTTC. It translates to CASSYPPGLAGSNEQFF.

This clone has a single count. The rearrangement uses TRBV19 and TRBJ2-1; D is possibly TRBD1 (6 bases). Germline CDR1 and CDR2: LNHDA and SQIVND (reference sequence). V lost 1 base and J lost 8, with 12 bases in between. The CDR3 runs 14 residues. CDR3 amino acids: CASSIGARGDEQFF. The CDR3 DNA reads TGTGCCAGTAGTATAGGTGCCAGGGGAGATGAGCAGTTCTTC.

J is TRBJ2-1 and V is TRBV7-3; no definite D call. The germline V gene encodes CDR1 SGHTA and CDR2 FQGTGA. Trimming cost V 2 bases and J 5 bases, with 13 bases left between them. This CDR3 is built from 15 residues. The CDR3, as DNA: TGTGCCAGCAGCTTAGGAGAAGGCTTCAACAATGAGCAGTTCTTC. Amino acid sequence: CASSLGEGFNNEQFF. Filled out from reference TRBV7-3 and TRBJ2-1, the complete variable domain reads GAGVSQTPSNKVTEKGKYVELRCDPISGHTALYWYRQSLGQGPEFLIYFQGTGAADDSGLPNDRFFAVRPEGSVSTLKIQRTERGDSAVYLCASSLGEGFNNEQFFGPGTRLTVL.

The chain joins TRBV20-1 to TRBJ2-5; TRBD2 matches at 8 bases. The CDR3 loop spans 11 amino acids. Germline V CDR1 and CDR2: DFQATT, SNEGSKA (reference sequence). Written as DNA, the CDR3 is TGCGGGTGGCGGGGGGAAGAGACCCAGTACTTC. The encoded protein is CGWRGEETQYF.